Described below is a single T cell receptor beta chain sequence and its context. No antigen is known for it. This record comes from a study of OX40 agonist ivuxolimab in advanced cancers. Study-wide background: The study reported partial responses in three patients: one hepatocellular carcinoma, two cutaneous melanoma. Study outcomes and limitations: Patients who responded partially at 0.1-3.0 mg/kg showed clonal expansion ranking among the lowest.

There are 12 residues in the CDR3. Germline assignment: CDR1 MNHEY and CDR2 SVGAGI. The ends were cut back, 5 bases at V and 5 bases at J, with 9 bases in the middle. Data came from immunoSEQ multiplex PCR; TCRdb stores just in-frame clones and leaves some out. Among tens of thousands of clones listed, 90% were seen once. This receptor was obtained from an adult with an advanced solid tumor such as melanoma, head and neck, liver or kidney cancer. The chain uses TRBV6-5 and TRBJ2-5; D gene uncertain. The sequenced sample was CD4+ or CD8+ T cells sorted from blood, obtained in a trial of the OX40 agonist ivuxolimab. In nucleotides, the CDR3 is TGTGCCAGCAGTAAGATACAGGAGACCCAGTACTTC. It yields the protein CASSKIQETQYF.